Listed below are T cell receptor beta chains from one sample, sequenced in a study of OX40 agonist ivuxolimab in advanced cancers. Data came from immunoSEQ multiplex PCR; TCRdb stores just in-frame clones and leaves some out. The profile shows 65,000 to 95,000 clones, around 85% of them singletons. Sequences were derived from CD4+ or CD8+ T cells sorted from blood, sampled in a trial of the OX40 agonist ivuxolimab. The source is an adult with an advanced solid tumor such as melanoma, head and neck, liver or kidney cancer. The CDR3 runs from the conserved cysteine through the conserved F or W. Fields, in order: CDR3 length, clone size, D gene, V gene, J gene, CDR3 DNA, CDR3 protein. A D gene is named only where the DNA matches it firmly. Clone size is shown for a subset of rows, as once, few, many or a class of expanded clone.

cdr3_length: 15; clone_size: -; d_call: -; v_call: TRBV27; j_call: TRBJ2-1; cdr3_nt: TGTGCCAGCAGTTTATCGAACTCAGGAGGGACCGAGCAGTTCTTC; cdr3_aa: CASSLSNSGGTEQFF
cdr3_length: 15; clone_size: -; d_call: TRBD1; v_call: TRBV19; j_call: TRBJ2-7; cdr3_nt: TGTGCCAGTAGTATATCGGGACAGGGCTTCTACGAGCAGTACTTC; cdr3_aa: CASSISGQGFYEQYF
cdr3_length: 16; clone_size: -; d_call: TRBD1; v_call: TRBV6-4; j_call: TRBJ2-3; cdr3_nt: TGTGCCAGCAGTGACTCTGAGACAGGGGGACCGGACACGCAGTATTTT; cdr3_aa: CASSDSETGGPDTQYF
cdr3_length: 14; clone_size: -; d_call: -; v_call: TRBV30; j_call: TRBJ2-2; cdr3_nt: TGTGCCTGGAGTTCCTACGTGAACACCGGGGAGCTGTTTTTT; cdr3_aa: CAWSSYVNTGELFF
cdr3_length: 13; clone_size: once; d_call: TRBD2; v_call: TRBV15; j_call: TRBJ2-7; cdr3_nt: TGTGCCACCAGCCTAGCGGGAGCCTACGAGCAGTACTTC; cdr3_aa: CATSLAGAYEQYF
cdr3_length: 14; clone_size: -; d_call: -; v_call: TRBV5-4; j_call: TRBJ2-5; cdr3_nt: TGTGCCAGCAGCTTGGAACGGGGTGTTGAGACCCAGTACTTC; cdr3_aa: CASSLERGVETQYF
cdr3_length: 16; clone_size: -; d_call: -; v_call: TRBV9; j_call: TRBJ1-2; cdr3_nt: TGTGCCAGCAGCGTAGATGTCGGGGCGCTTAACTATGGCTACACCTTC; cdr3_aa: CASSVDVGALNYGYTF
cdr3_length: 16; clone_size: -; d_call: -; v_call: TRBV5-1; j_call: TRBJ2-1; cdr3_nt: TGCGCCAGCAGCTTAAGCGTAGGTGCCCCCTACAATGAGCAGTTCTTC; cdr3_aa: CASSLSVGAPYNEQFF
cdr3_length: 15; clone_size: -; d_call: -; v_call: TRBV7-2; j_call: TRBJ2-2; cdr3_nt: TGTGCCAGCAGCCAGGAGGCCCTCGGCCCCGGGGAGCTGTTTTTT; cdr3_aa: CASSQEALGPGELFF
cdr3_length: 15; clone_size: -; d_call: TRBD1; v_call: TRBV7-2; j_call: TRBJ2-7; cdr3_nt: TGTGCCAGCAGCTCCCGCCGGGACAGGGGCTACGAGCAGTACTTC; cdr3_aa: CASSSRRDRGYEQYF
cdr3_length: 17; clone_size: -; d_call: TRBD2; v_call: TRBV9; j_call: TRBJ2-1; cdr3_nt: TGTGCCAGCAGCATCCGGAGCGGACTAGCGGGAAACAATGAGCAGTTCTTC; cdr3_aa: CASSIRSGLAGNNEQFF
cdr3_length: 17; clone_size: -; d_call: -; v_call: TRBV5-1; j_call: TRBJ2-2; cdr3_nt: TGCGCCAGCAGCTCCACTCCGGAAGTGCGTTCCACCGGGGAGCTGTTTTTT; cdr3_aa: CASSSTPEVRSTGELFF
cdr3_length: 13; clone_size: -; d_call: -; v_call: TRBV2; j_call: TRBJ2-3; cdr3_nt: TGTGCCAGCAGTGGCGGTTGGCAAGATACGCAGTATTTT; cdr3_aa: CASSGGWQDTQYF
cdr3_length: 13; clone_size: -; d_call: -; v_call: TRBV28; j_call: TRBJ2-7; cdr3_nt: TGTGCCAGCAGTCGATCAGACACCTACGAGCAGTACTTC; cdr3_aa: CASSRSDTYEQYF
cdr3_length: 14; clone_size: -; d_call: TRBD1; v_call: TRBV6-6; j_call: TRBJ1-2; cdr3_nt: TGTGCCAGCAGTCCACGGGACAGCAACTATGGCTACACCTTC; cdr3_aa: CASSPRDSNYGYTF
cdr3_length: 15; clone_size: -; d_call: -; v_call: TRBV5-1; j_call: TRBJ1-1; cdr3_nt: TGCGCCAGCAGCCCCTGGGCAGGAGAGAACACTGAAGCTTTCTTT; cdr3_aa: CASSPWAGENTEAFF
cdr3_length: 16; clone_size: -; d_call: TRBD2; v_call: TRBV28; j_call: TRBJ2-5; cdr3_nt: TGTGCCAGCTTCGGGACTAGCGGGAGGAGCCAAGAGACCCAGTACTTC; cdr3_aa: CASFGTSGRSQETQYF
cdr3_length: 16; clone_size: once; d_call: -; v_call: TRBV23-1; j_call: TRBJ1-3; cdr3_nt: TGCGCCAGCACCCCAACTTCGAGAGGGCCTGGAAACACCATATATTTT; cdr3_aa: CASTPTSRGPGNTIYF
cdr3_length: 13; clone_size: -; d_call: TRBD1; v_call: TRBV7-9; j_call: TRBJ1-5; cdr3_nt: TGTGCCAGCCACAGGGGGGGGGAAGAGCCCCAGCATTTT; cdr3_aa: CASHRGGEEPQHF
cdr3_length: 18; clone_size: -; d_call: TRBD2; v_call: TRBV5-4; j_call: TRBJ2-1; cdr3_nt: TGTGCCAGCAGCTCCGTAGCGGGAGCGAGGGGGCGGGGCAATGAGCAGTTCTTC; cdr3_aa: CASSSVAGARGRGNEQFF
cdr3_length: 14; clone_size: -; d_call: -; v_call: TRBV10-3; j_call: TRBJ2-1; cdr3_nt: TGTGCCATCAGTGGCTCGAGCTCCTACAATGAGCAGTTCTTC; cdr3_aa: CAISGSSSYNEQFF
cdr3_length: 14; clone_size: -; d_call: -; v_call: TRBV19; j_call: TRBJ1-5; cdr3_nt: TGTGCCAGTAGTCCCCCGGACACGTTAAGGCCCCAGCATTTT; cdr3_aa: CASSPPDTLRPQHF
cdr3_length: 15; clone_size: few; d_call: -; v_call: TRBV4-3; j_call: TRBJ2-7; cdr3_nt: TGCGCCAGCAGCCAAGATCGGGAGAGCTCCTACGAGCAGTACTTC; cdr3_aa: CASSQDRESSYEQYF
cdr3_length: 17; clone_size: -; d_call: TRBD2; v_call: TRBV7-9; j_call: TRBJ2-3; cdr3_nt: TGTGCCAGCAGCCCCGGACTAGCATGGGGGGCCACAGATACGCAGTATTTT; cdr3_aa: CASSPGLAWGATDTQYF
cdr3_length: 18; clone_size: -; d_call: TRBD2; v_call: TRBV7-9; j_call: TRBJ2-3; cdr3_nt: TGTGCCAGCAGCTCCACCAGCCTTGAAGCGGGAGATTTAGATACGCAGTATTTT; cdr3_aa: CASSSTSLEAGDLDTQYF